This T cell receptor beta chain is drawn from a study of cytomegalovirus exposure and HLA in healthy donors. Germline-derived CDR1 and CDR2 are SGHRS and YFSETQ. Trimming cost V 0 bases and J 3 bases; bases outside gene matches: 19. The CDR3 is 20 amino acids. The method was immunoSEQ multiplex PCR; TCRdb's version includes in-frame clones alone and lacks a portion of them. In the table there are some 150,000 clones, more than 80% of which are singletons. Specimen: PBMCs. This TCR derives from a woman in her 30s in good health and CMV-seropositive. V is TRBV5-1 and J is TRBJ2-7; 9 nucleotides align to TRBD2. The CDR3 reads CASSLVVVVAGVTPNYEQYF. The CDR3 DNA is TGCGCCAGCAGCTTGGTCGTAGTAGTAGCGGGAGTAACGCCTAACTACGAGCAGTACTTC. The whole variable domain, filled in from reference TRBV5-1 and TRBJ2-7, reads KAGVTQTPRYLIKTRGQQVTLSCSPISGHRSVSWYQQTPGQGLQFLFEYFSETQRNKGNFPGRFSGRQFSNSRSEMNVSTLELGDSALYLCASSLVVVVAGVTPNYEQYFGPGTRLTVT.